This record looks at one T cell receptor (beta chain) sequence and its context. Its specificity is unknown. Additional DNA sequences in this sample encode the identical CDR3. These data come from a study of shared clonotypes between healthy human individuals. As for the study in general: The composition of the donors was a couple of women and a few men aged 18 to 49.

Trimming took 1 base from V and 6 from J, leaving 7 bases between them. The V gene's germline CDR1 is KGHSH and CDR2 LQKENI. This CDR3 comprises 13 residues. Sequencing used immunoSEQ multiplex PCR; TCRdb keeps in-frame clones, though not all of them. This table holds some 300,000 clones, roughly 80% found once. General observations from the study: In general, naive subsets displayed greater estimated richness than memory subsets did.

The receptor was isolated from a man in his thirties or forties in good health. The chain combines TRBV18 with TRBJ2-1, with TRBD1 as a possible D gene (6 bases). What was sequenced was memory CD4+ T cells sorted from blood. This sample's subset: CD45RA-negative fraction. The CDR3 loop reads CASSPQGGNEQFF. The DNA for the CDR3 is TGTGCCAGCTCACCACAAGGGGGCAATGAGCAGTTCTTC. The variable domain in full, completed from reference TRBV18 and TRBJ2-1, reads NAGVMQNPRHLVRRRGQEARLRCSPMKGHSHVYWYRQLPEEGLKFMVYLQKENIIDESGMPKERFSAEFPKEGPSILRIQQVVRGDSAAYFCASSPQGGNEQFFGPGTRLTVL.